This entry lists 3 T cell receptor beta chains sequenced from one sample in a study of T cell repertoires in cytomegalovirus infection. A single record per CDR3 protein comes from TCRdb applying MiXCR to the reads. The table lists around 300,000 distinct CDR3 sequences, approximately 22% of them singletons. Antigens for these TCRs are unknown. The input for sequencing was cultured PBMCs, taken from culture after CMV antigen stimulation. The source of these receptors is a human donor in good health (CMV status not recorded). Some clones in this sample may be carry-over from other donors' samples.

This clonotype was seen many times. The rearrangement joins TRBV19 to TRBJ1-5; D call uncertain. The CDR3 is 12 amino acids. Germline V CDR1 and CDR2: LNHDA, SQIVND (reference sequence). V lost 3 bases and J lost 4, with 4 bases in between. The CDR3 DNA is TGTGCCAGTAGTATCGGGAATCAGCCCCAGCATTTT. Translating gives CASSIGNQPQHF. The full variable domain, its missing parts supplied by reference TRBV19 and TRBJ1-5, is DGGITQSPKYLFRKEGQNVTLSCEQNLNHDAMYWYRQDPGQGLRLIYYSQIVNDFQKGDIAEGYSVSREKKESFPLTVTSAQKNPTAFYLCASSIGNQPQHFGDGTRLSIL.

This clonotype was seen only a few times. The rearrangement links TRBV7-6 to TRBJ2-3; D is undetermined. The CDR3 loop spans 14 amino acids. CDR1 is SGHVS and CDR2 is FNYEAQ in the germline V gene. The V and J ends lost 7 bases and 6 bases respectively, with 17 bases between them. The CDR3: CASTHLGSDDTQYF. CDR3 DNA sequence: TGTGCCAGCACCCACCTAGGGTCTGACGATACGCAGTATTTT.

The CDR3 spells CATAGPPYNEQFF. Written as DNA, the CDR3 is TGTGCCACAGCAGGGCCTCCCTACAATGAGCAGTTCTTC. The chain combines TRBV7-9 with TRBJ2-1, with D possibly matching TRBD1 (5 bases). V was pared by 10 bases and J by 2 bases, with 12 bases between. Germline-derived CDR1 and CDR2 are SEHNR and FQNEAQ (reference sequence). This CDR3 contains 13 residues.